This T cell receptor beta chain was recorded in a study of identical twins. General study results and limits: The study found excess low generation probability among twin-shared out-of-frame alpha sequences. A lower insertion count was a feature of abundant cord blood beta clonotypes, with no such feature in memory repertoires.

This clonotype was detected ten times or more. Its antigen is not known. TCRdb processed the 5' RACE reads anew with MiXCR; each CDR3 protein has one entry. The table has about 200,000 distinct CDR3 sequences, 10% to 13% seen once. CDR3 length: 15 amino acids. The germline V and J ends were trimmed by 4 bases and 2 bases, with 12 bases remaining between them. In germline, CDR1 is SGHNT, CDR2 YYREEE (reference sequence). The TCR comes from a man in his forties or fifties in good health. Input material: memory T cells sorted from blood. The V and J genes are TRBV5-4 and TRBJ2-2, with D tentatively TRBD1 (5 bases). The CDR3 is CASSPFDSNTGELFF. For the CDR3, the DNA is TGTGCCAGCAGCCCATTCGACAGCAACACCGGGGAGCTGTTTTTT.